A single sample gave rise to the 9 T cell receptor beta chains below, sequenced in a study of cytomegalovirus exposure and HLA in healthy donors (dated by TCRdb to 2016 to 2017). Library creation used the immunoSEQ multiplex PCR assay. For the multiplex PCR, a mixture combining 60 forward primers for TCR Vbeta segments and 13 reverse primers for TCR Jbeta segments was used. The immuneACCESS repertoire file appears here via TCRdb, limited to in-frame rearrangements. These files lack a portion of the clones; in checked studies, under half of the deficit traces to unresolved V genes, and the cause of the others is not known. This sample holds a few hundred thousand clones; 70% to 90% were observed only once. About 3% of the sample is in the top ten clones. Sequencing was done on a sample of PBMCs. Receptor source: a man younger than 40 in good health and CMV-seronegative.

This clone was seen a single time. CDR3 region: CASSIRTATYNSPLHF. The CDR3 DNA reads TGTGCCAGCAGCATACGGACAGCAACTTATAATTCACCCCTCCACTTT. The chain links TRBV7-8 to TRBJ1-6, with D possibly being TRBD1 (6 bases). In germline, CDR1 is SGHVS, CDR2 FQNEAQ. V gave up 5 bases and J gave up 4 bases, with 15 bases separating them. CDR3 length: 16 amino acids. The full variable domain, with the rest looked up from reference TRBV7-8 and TRBJ1-6, is GAGVSQSPRYKVAKRGQDVALRCDPISGHVSLFWYQQALGQGPEFLTYFQNEAQLDKSGLPSDRFFAERPEGSVSTLKIQRTQQEDSAVYLCASSIRTATYNSPLHFGNGTRLTVT.

This clone was recorded only once. The chain couples TRBV7-8 to TRBJ2-3; TRBD2 matches at 14 bases. Germline V lookup: CDR1 SGHVS, CDR2 FQNEAQ. The CDR3 extends over 16 amino acids. V trimming: 4 bases; J trimming: 6 bases; junction bases outside the gene matches: 6. The CDR3 region is CASSSGLAGGLDTQYF. The CDR3, as DNA: TGTGCCAGCAGCTCTGGACTAGCGGGGGGCCTGGATACGCAGTATTTT.

V gene TRBV9 combines with J gene TRBJ2-3, with D perhaps TRBD2 (7 bases). Trimming cost V 4 bases and J 5 bases, with 23 bases left between them. This CDR3 contains 17 residues. The germline V gene encodes CDR1 SGDLS and CDR2 YYNGEE. This CDR3 reads CASSSAGGGAPGDTQYF. CDR3 nucleotides: TGTGCCAGCAGCTCCGCGGGTGGGGGGGCCCCTGGAGATACGCAGTATTTT.

V gene TRBV11-2 combines with J gene TRBJ1-2, with a tentative D call TRBD1 (6 bases). Germline CDR1 reads SGHAT; CDR2 reads FQNNGV. The CDR3 totals 15 residues. The ends were cut back, 3 bases at V and 4 bases at J, with 15 bases in the middle. The CDR3 DNA reads as TGTGCCAGCAGCTTGGTTGCAGGGGCGCTCTATGGCTACACCTTC. Its protein is CASSLVAGALYGYTF.

The J gene is TRBJ2-3, the V gene TRBV6-6; 8 bases are shared with TRBD2. Per the germline V gene, CDR1 is MNHNY and CDR2 is SVGAGI (reference sequence). CDR3 length: 13 amino acids. V shed 5 bases, J shed 7 bases, and the junction held 5 bases outside the gene matches. The CDR3 DNA reads TGTGCCAGCAGTGGCGGGGGGCCAAATACGCAGTATTTT. This codes for CASSGGGPNTQYF.

V gene TRBV11-2 combines with J gene TRBJ1-2; D not certain. Germline V gives CDR1 SGHAT, CDR2 FQNNGV. This CDR3 comprises 14 residues. Trimming took off 5 bases at V and 2 bases at J, with 12 bases between the two ends. CDR3 nucleotide sequence: TGTGCCAGCAGCCCGGGAGGCTCGAACTATGGCTACACCTTC. This translates into CASSPGGSNYGYTF.

This clone was observed a few times. The rearrangement links TRBV28 to TRBJ2-2, with D possibly TRBD2 on 5 matching bases. This CDR3 has 15 residues. Germline CDR1 MDHEN, CDR2 SYDVKM. The V end lost 6 bases, the J end lost 5 bases, and 16 bases lay between the germline ends. The CDR3 nucleotides read TGTGCCAGCAGCCGGAGAGGGTTAGAAACCGGGGAGCTGTTTTTT. Its protein product is CASSRRGLETGELFF.

J is TRBJ1-4 and V is TRBV4-1, with TRBD1 identical over 9 bases. The CDR3 runs to 20 residues. V lost 4 bases, J lost 2 bases, and 17 bases stayed unmatched. Germline CDR1 reads MGHRA; CDR2 reads YSYEKL. The CDR3 coding sequence is TGCGCCAGCAGCCTTTCACCCTTAGGGGGACAGGGAGTTACTAATGAAAAACTGTTTTTT. It specifies CASSLSPLGGQGVTNEKLFF.

The chain employs TRBV7-2 and TRBJ2-3, with D possibly TRBD2 on 7 matching bases. The V gene lost 6 bases and the J gene lost 3 bases, with 16 bases spanning the gap. This CDR3 is built from 15 residues. The germline CDR1 and CDR2 sequences are SGHTA and FQGNSA. The CDR3 sequence is CASRSPRGATDTQYF. Here the CDR3 DNA reads TGTGCCAGCAGAAGCCCCCGGGGGGCAACAGATACGCAGTATTTT.